These 24 T cell receptor beta chains were all obtained from the same sample, sequenced in a study of identical twins. TCRdb re-called the 5' RACE reads through MiXCR, storing one row per CDR3 protein. Of about 340,000 distinct CDR3 sequences in the sample, 12% are singletons; the top ten hold 7.2%. This same sample was also part of a study on yellow fever vaccine responses in identical twins.

Sequencing was performed on CD8+ T cells sorted from blood. The receptors were gathered from a woman aged 18 to 35 in good health.

The chain is built from TRBV2 and TRBJ2-2; tentatively, D is TRBD1 or TRBD2 (5 bases each). The CDR3 runs to 16 residues. Germline V CDR1 and CDR2: SNHLY, FYNNEI. The V end lost 2 bases, the J end lost 5 bases, and 15 bases lay between the germline ends. The CDR3 here is CASSEKAIWGTGELFF. In DNA form, the CDR3 reads TGTGCCAGCAGTGAAAAGGCCATTTGGGGGACCGGGGAGCTGTTTTTT.

This rearrangement joins TRBV4-1 to TRBJ1-1; D is undetermined. Between the trimmed V and J ends, which lost 6 bases and 7 bases, there was a span of 12 bases. The CDR3 is 12 amino acids. Germline V gives CDR1 MGHRA, CDR2 YSYEKL. As DNA, the CDR3 is TGCGCCAGCAGGTTCCCGGCTGGTGAAGCTTTCTTT. Its translation: CASRFPAGEAFF.

Many counts were recorded for this clonotype. The chain is built from TRBV5-1 and TRBJ2-1; no reliable D call. The CDR3 is 12 residues long. Trimming shortened V by 4 bases and J by 10 bases, and 12 bases separated the two germline ends. Germline-derived CDR1 and CDR2 are SGHRS and YFSETQ. CDR3 sequence (DNA): TGCGCCAGCAGCGCTGGGTACCAGGAGCAGTTCTTC. It translates to CASSAGYQEQFF.

This chain joins TRBV14 and TRBJ2-1; 7 nucleotides agree with TRBD2. The CDR3 is 15 residues long. The V gene's germline CDR1 is SGHDN and CDR2 FVKESK. V shed 8 bases and J 2 bases; nucleotides not matched to a gene: 9. The CDR3, as DNA: TGTGCCAGCTCTAGCGGAAGGGTTACCTACAATGAGCAGTTCTTC. Its translation is CASSSGRVTYNEQFF.

This clonotype occurred a few times. The chain links TRBV7-6 to TRBJ2-1; D unresolved. Germline CDR1 SGHVS, CDR2 FNYEAQ. The CDR3 length is 13 residues. V was clipped by 0 bases and J by 10 bases, with 10 bases between them. This chain's CDR3 is CASSLASAREQFF. CDR3 DNA: TGTGCCAGCAGCTTAGCTTCAGCACGCGAGCAGTTCTTC.

The V and J genes are TRBV2 and TRBJ1-2; D gene unclear. The germline CDR1 and CDR2 sequences are SNHLY and FYNNEI. Trimming cost V 3 bases and J 0 bases, with 14 bases left between them. CDR3 length: 16 residues. This CDR3 is CASSEPQQGANYGYTF. CDR3 coding DNA: TGTGCCAGCAGTGAGCCCCAACAAGGCGCTAACTATGGCTACACCTTC.

This clonotype has a handful of counts. The chain has TRBV3-1 and TRBJ2-5, with 12 bases that match TRBD2. The trim removed 3 bases at V and 3 bases at J, leaving 2 bases unmatched. Germline V lookup: CDR1 LGHDT, CDR2 YNNKEL (reference sequence). The CDR3 runs 15 residues. CDR3 sequence reads: CASSQSSGGEETQYF. The CDR3 DNA follows: TGTGCCAGCAGCCAGTCTAGCGGGGGGGAAGAGACCCAGTACTTC.

This clonotype has only a few counts. The V and J genes are TRBV5-1 and TRBJ2-3; 9 bases fit TRBD1. Germline CDR1 is SGHRS and CDR2 is YFSETQ. Losses at the gene ends were 2 bases for V and 6 bases for J; bases not matched to a gene: 7. This CDR3 comprises 15 residues. The CDR3 spells CASSLGDRVTDTQYF. The DNA for the CDR3 is TGCGCCAGCAGCTTAGGGGACAGGGTTACCGATACGCAGTATTTT. The whole variable domain, remainder taken from reference TRBV5-1 and TRBJ2-3, is KAGVTQTPRYLIKTRGQQVTLSCSPISGHRSVSWYQQTPGQGLQFLFEYFSETQRNKGNFPGRFSGRQFSNSRSEMNVSTLELGDSALYLCASSLGDRVTDTQYFGPGTRLTVL.

The chain links TRBV24-1 to TRBJ2-1; 7 bases agree with TRBD1. Losses at the gene ends were 4 bases for V and 4 bases for J; bases not matched to a gene: 9. This CDR3 comprises 16 residues. CDR1 and CDR2 (germline): KGHDR, SFDVKD. The chain's CDR3 is CATSDPRQGYYNEQFF. For the CDR3, the DNA is TGTGCCACCAGTGACCCCAGACAGGGATATTACAATGAGCAGTTCTTC.

In its sample, this clonotype was seen many times. The rearrangement links TRBV20-1 to TRBJ1-2; no definite D call. Germline CDR1 is DFQATT and CDR2 is SNEGSKA (reference sequence). The length of the CDR3 is 14 residues. Deletions cut 0 bases from V and 3 bases from J, with 11 bases between. The CDR3 region is CSAREGSRDYGYTF. DNA for the CDR3: TGCAGTGCTAGAGAGGGCAGTAGGGACTATGGCTACACCTTC.

With regard to this clonotype: This may come from a read error, since a much larger clone is one base off. The DNA of the CDR3 is TGCTGTGCTAGAGCCCTAGCGGGGGACCTCTACGAGCAGTACTTC. It yields the protein CCARALAGDLYEQYF. The chain joins TRBV20-1 to TRBJ2-7; 10 bases are shared with TRBD2. The germline CDR1 and CDR2 sequences are DFQATT and SNEGSKA (reference sequence). The CDR3 has 15 residues.

The chain combines TRBV2 with TRBJ2-7; TRBD2 agrees at 9 bases. Germline trimming cut 4 bases from V and 6 bases from J; bases unmatched to any gene: 13. Germline values: CDR1 SNHLY, CDR2 FYNNEI. The length of the CDR3 is 16 residues. This CDR3 is CASSATGGRASREQYF. The CDR3 bases are TGTGCCAGCAGTGCGACTGGCGGGAGGGCCAGCCGCGAGCAGTACTTC.

Many counts were recorded for this clonotype. The genes are TRBV20-1 and TRBJ2-5, with 8 nucleotides matching TRBD2. V trimming: 4 bases; J trimming: 5 bases; junction bases outside the gene matches: 6. This CDR3 region has 13 residues. The germline V gene encodes CDR1 DFQATT and CDR2 SNEGSKA (reference sequence). In nucleotides, the CDR3 is TGCAGTGCTAAGAGCGGGGGTTGGGAGACCCAGTACTTC. Translation: CSAKSGGWETQYF.

This clonotype was counted only a few times. Here the CDR3 reads CASSQDSPQETQYF. CDR3 DNA: TGTGCCAGCAGCCAGGACAGCCCCCAAGAGACCCAGTACTTC. The chain joins TRBV3-1 to TRBJ2-5; TRBD1 might be the D (6 bases). Trimming took 3 bases from V and 1 from J, leaving 9 bases between them. The V gene's germline CDR1 is LGHDT and CDR2 YNNKEL (reference sequence). The CDR3 covers 14 residues.

This clonotype came up a few times. The chain uses TRBV7-9 and TRBJ2-2, with a tentative D call TRBD1 (6 bases). The V end was cut by 5 bases, the J end by 2 bases, with 15 bases between. Germline CDR1 is SEHNR and CDR2 is FQNEAQ (reference sequence). CDR3 length: 16 residues. CDR3 protein: CASSPPGTRNTGELFF. CDR3 DNA: TGTGCCAGCAGCCCTCCCGGGACAAGAAACACCGGGGAGCTGTTTTTT.

The chain carries TRBV20-1 and TRBJ2-3; 11 nucleotides align to TRBD1. The V gene end was trimmed by 5 bases and the J gene end by 5 bases; junction bases not matched to a gene: 3. Germline CDR1 and CDR2: DFQATT and SNEGSKA (reference sequence). The CDR3 is 13 amino acids. The CDR3 spells CSAWDRGIDTQYF. The CDR3 nucleotides are TGCAGTGCTTGGGACAGGGGGATAGATACGCAGTATTTT.

This clonotype was picked up many times. The chain has TRBV7-2 and TRBJ2-3, with 9 bases matching TRBD2. The CDR3 runs 14 residues. Germline V gene data show CDR1 as SGHTA and CDR2 as FQGNSA. V shed 4 bases, J shed 1 base, and the junction held 0 bases outside the gene matches. This chain's CDR3 is CASSSSGGTDTQYF. The CDR3 DNA follows: TGTGCCAGCAGCTCTAGCGGGGGCACAGATACGCAGTATTTT.

This clonotype occurred many times. The chain links TRBV2 to TRBJ2-1, with D maybe TRBD1 (5 bases). With 2 bases removed from V and 5 bases from J, the gap between germline ends came to 13 bases. The CDR3 contains 15 residues. Per the germline V gene, CDR1 is SNHLY and CDR2 is FYNNEI. The CDR3 coding sequence is TGTGCCAGCAGTGAATGGGCGGACATAGACAATGAGCAGTTCTTC. Its translation is CASSEWADIDNEQFF.

The V gene is TRBV6-5, the J gene TRBJ1-5, with D perhaps matching TRBD1 (6 bases). V lost 0 bases and J 8 bases, leaving 11 bases between the germline ends. This CDR3 has 14 amino acids. CDR1 and CDR2 (germline): MNHEY, SVGAGI. In DNA, the CDR3 is TGTGCCAGCAGTTACTCGGCCAGGGGTAAGCCCCAGCATTTT. The encoded protein is CASSYSARGKPQHF.

The J gene is TRBJ2-7, the V gene TRBV4-1, with 11 bases fitting TRBD1. The germline gives CDR1 MGHRA, CDR2 YSYEKL. The CDR3 loop spans 15 amino acids. V shed 4 bases and J 3 bases; nucleotides not matched to a gene: 5. The CDR3 is CASSLRTGGVYEQYF. The DNA for the CDR3 is TGCGCCAGCAGCCTGAGGACAGGGGGCGTCTACGAGCAGTACTTC.

This clonotype was seen only a few times. The chain has TRBV24-1 and TRBJ2-1; D gene unclear. Germline loops: CDR1 KGHDR, CDR2 SFDVKD. V dropped 0 bases and J dropped 4 bases, with 6 bases sitting between them. The CDR3 has 14 residues. Here the CDR3 reads CATSDLGSYNEQFF. The CDR3 DNA follows: TGTGCCACCAGTGATTTGGGCAGTTACAATGAGCAGTTCTTC.

This clonotype was counted only a few times. The V and J genes are TRBV5-1 and TRBJ2-1, with 12 bases aligning to TRBD1. CDR1 SGHRS and CDR2 YFSETQ come from the germline V gene. V shed 2 bases and J 8 bases; nucleotides not matched to a gene: 5. The CDR3 runs to 15 residues. CDR3 nucleotide sequence: TGCGCCAGCAGCTTTGGGGACAGGGGGCCCTATGAGCAGTTCTTC. Amino acids: CASSFGDRGPYEQFF.

The gene calls are TRBV20-1 and TRBJ2-1; a possible D gene is TRBD2 (6 bases). The V gene lost 2 bases and the J gene lost 2 bases, with 16 bases spanning the gap. This CDR3 has 16 amino acids. In germline, CDR1 is DFQATT, CDR2 SNEGSKA (reference sequence). The CDR3 region is CSARSPLAGAYNEQFF. The CDR3 nucleotides read TGCAGTGCTAGATCTCCACTAGCTGGAGCCTACAATGAGCAGTTCTTC.

The gene calls are TRBV3-1 and TRBJ2-2; TRBD1 matches 10 bases. Germline CDR1 reads LGHDT; CDR2 reads YNNKEL (reference sequence). This CDR3 is 17 amino acids long. Trimming took 5 bases from V and 1 from J; bases not matched to a gene: 7. In nucleotides, the CDR3 is TGTGCCAGCAGCTTACTAAGGACAGGGGGGAACACCGGGGAGCTGTTTTTT. This encodes CASSLLRTGGNTGELFF. Full variable domain (outside the CDR3, taken from reference TRBV3-1 and TRBJ2-2): DTAVSQTPKYLVTQMGNDKSIKCEQNLGHDTMYWYKQDSKKFLKIMFSYNNKELIINETVPNRFSPKSPDKAHLNLHINSLELGDSAVYFCASSLLRTGGNTGELFFGEGSRLTVL.